This entry describes one T cell receptor (beta chain). Its target is not known. The sample originates from a study of CD8 T cells in Susac syndrome. Overall study findings and caveats: A relatively small number of individuals underwent TCR sequencing and HLA analysis.

Healthy donors matched for age and sex were used as controls. TEMRA cells were FACS-enriched, and CD8+ and CD4+ T cells were isolated negatively. An input of about 0.45 to 1 ug of RNA was subjected to reverse transcription using random hexamers. The amplification used immunoSEQ multiplex PCR on TCR beta CDR3; it spanned 54 Vbeta and 13 Jbeta. A single record per CDR3 protein comes from TCRdb applying MiXCR to the immunoSEQ multiplex PCR reads. This repertoire shows around 200,000 distinct CDR3 sequences, roughly 94% found once; its top ten account for 0.08% to 0.11%. The CDR3 covers 14 residues. Trimming stripped 2 bases from V and 10 bases from J, with 12 bases between. CDR1 and CDR2 (germline): KGHSH, LQKENI.

The source is a human donor in good health. The chain recombines TRBV18 with TRBJ1-6; the D gene is possibly TRBD1 (6 bases). The sample was CD4+ T cells from PBMCs. The chain's CDR3 is CASSPAQGASPLHF. For the CDR3, the DNA is TGTGCCAGCTCACCAGCACAGGGCGCCTCACCCCTCCACTTT.